The clone carrying this T cell receptor (beta chain) was detected ten times or more. The V gene lost 1 base and the J gene lost 5 bases, with 12 bases spanning the gap. This CDR3 is 14 amino acids long. Germline lookup yields CDR1 SGHTA and CDR2 FQGNSA. TCR beta CDR3 sequences were amplified from RNA transcripts. During a first-round RT-PCR of the TCR CDR3, the HTBI primer set was used. TCRdb recomputed calls from the multiplex PCR reads with MiXCR, one row per CDR3 protein. The sample holds approximately 640,000 distinct CDR3 sequences; just under 45% are singletons and the top ten take more than 7%. This specimen comes from a study of T cells in Graves' hyperthyroidism and ophthalmopathy.

Sequenced material: peripheral blood or thyroid tissue (not recorded which). This clonotype was sampled from an adult man with Graves' disease, either hyperthyroidism or ophthalmopathy (not recorded which). J is TRBJ2-7 and V is TRBV7-2; D gene uncertain. Here the CDR3 reads CASSLGLGSDEQYF. The CDR3 DNA reads TGTGCCAGCAGCTTAGGATTAGGCTCGGACGAGCAGTACTTC.